Below are 15 T cell receptor beta chains sequenced from a single sample in a study of identical twins. From the 5' RACE reads, TCRdb called clonotypes with MiXCR, one entry per CDR3 protein. The sample shows around 1.7 million distinct CDR3 sequences, 32% of them seen only once. The sequenced sample was cord blood. The source is a newborn girl in good health.

J is TRBJ2-6 and V is TRBV12-3 or TRBV12-4, with 8 bases identical to TRBD1. The CDR3 has 14 amino acids. The V and J ends lost 4 bases and 9 bases, in that order; junction bases with no gene match: 5. The CDR3 here is CASSSGQGFNVLTF. The CDR3 coding sequence is TGTGCCAGCAGTTCCGGACAGGGTTTCAACGTCCTGACTTTC.

This clonotype was recorded at least ten times. The chain employs TRBV29-1 and TRBJ2-7; D ambiguous. With 2 bases removed from V and 6 bases from J, the gap between germline ends came to 14 bases. The CDR3 consists of 13 residues. Germline V gives CDR1 SQVTM, CDR2 ANQGSEA. The DNA of the CDR3 is TGCAGCGTTGAATCCGAGTGGTTGAGCGAGCAGTACTTC. Translated: CSVESEWLSEQYF.

The gene calls are TRBV6-5 and TRBJ2-2; TRBD2 matches 8 bases. The germline V gene has CDR1 MNHEY and CDR2 SVGAGI. The CDR3 runs 16 residues. V shed 2 bases and J 4 bases; nucleotides not matched to a gene: 6. As DNA, the CDR3 is TGTGCCAGCAGTTACATTAGCGGGAAGCCCACCGGGGAGCTGTTTTTT. This sequence encodes CASSYISGKPTGELFF.

The rearrangement links TRBV28 to TRBJ1-2; TRBD1 aligns across 8 bases. CDR3 length: 12 amino acids. J lost 5 bases, V lost 10 bases, and 6 bases had no gene match. The V gene's germline CDR1 is MDHEN and CDR2 SYDVKM. The CDR3 region is CAIQGAVYGYTF. CDR3 in DNA: TGTGCCATCCAGGGGGCGGTATATGGCTACACCTTC.

This chain joins TRBV4-2 and TRBJ2-7, with TRBD2 matching 9 bases. J was trimmed by 2 bases and V by 0 bases; bases with no gene match: 2. The CDR3 covers 15 residues. The germline CDR1 and CDR2 sequences are LGHNA and YNFKEQ. The CDR3 loop reads CASSQEAGGAYEQYF. Written as DNA, the CDR3 is TGTGCCAGCAGCCAAGAGGCGGGGGGGGCCTACGAGCAGTACTTC.

This clonotype appeared a single time. This sequence joins TRBV20-1 and TRBJ2-1; D gene ambiguous. V shed 0 bases and J shed 0 bases, with 15 bases lying between them. Germline assignment: CDR1 DFQATT and CDR2 SNEGSKA (reference sequence). CDR3 size: 17 residues. CDR3 region: CSARDVASLSSYNEQFF. CDR3 coding DNA: TGCAGTGCTAGAGATGTGGCTTCCTTGAGCTCCTACAATGAGCAGTTCTTC.

This clonotype was observed a handful of times. V usage is TRBV12-3 or TRBV12-4 and J usage is TRBJ1-1; D is undetermined. The CDR3 totals 13 residues. V lost 6 bases and J lost 4, with 12 bases in between. In DNA, the CDR3 is TGTGCCAGCAGCTCGGTTTGGGGCACTGAAGCTTTCTTT. As protein: CASSSVWGTEAFF.

The V and J genes are TRBV28 and TRBJ1-1, with D perhaps TRBD1 (5 bases). Germline V gene sequence: CDR1 MDHEN, CDR2 SYDVKM. The CDR3 runs to 14 residues. Trimming left V 10 bases short and J 3 bases short, with 18 bases between. CDR3 DNA sequence: TGTGCCACCTTTCCGGCGACAGAATACACTGAAGCTTTCTTT. It specifies CATFPATEYTEAFF.

The chain joins TRBV28 to TRBJ1-5; D remains ambiguous. The CDR3 covers 14 residues. Trimming left V 3 bases short and J 1 base short, with 7 bases between. CDR1 is MDHEN and CDR2 is SYDVKM in the germline V gene. The CDR3 is CASSFFDSNQPQHF. The CDR3 nucleotides are TGTGCCAGCAGTTTCTTCGACAGCAATCAGCCCCAGCATTTT.

This chain connects TRBV2 to TRBJ2-3; 13 bases agree with TRBD2. After removal of 0 bases from V and 2 bases from J, the junction contained 5 bases not matched to a gene. Germline CDR1 SNHLY, CDR2 FYNNEI. This CDR3 has 18 residues. DNA for the CDR3: TGTGCCAGCAGTGAAGCGGGACTAGCGGGAAGCCCCACAGATACGCAGTATTTT. Its protein is CASSEAGLAGSPTDTQYF.

The chain uses TRBV12-3 or TRBV12-4 and TRBJ2-7; the D is unclear. This CDR3 has 12 amino acids. Trimming cost V 6 bases and J 7 bases, with 13 bases left between them. The CDR3 loop reads CASSRERWEQYF. CDR3 DNA: TGTGCCAGCAGCCGTGAGAGGTGGGAGCAGTACTTC.

The chain recombines TRBV29-1 with TRBJ2-3, with D perhaps TRBD2 (6 bases). The CDR3 consists of 16 residues. Between the trimmed V and J ends, which lost 1 base and 3 bases, there was a span of 17 bases. Germline CDR1 is SQVTM and CDR2 is ANQGSEA. This chain's CDR3 is CSVEGRVLALTDTQYF. The CDR3 region has the DNA TGCAGCGTTGAAGGCAGGGTACTAGCTTTGACAGATACGCAGTATTTT.

This clonotype has only a few counts. CDR3 amino acids: CASSQDPAVNEQFF. In DNA form, the CDR3 reads TGCGCCAGCAGCCAAGATCCGGCAGTCAATGAGCAGTTCTTC. The chain joins TRBV4-1 to TRBJ2-1; D gene unclear. The CDR3 contains 14 residues. CDR1 is MGHRA, CDR2 YSYEKL, per germline. Trimming stripped 0 bases from V and 6 bases from J, with 9 bases between.

This clonotype has just a few counts. The chain has TRBV5-1 and TRBJ2-7; D remains ambiguous. The CDR3 length is 16 residues. The germline V and J ends were trimmed by 1 base and 7 bases, with 21 bases remaining between them. Germline CDR1 SGHRS, CDR2 YFSETQ. For the CDR3, the DNA is TGCGCCAGCAGCTTGATAATCAGTTCCCCTACGTCGGAGCAGTACTTC. This sequence encodes CASSLIISSPTSEQYF.

This chain joins TRBV3-1 and TRBJ1-5; the D is unclear. The CDR3 totals 13 residues. Germline values: CDR1 LGHDT, CDR2 YNNKEL (reference sequence). Deletions cut 1 base from V and 5 bases from J, with 6 bases between. CDR3 residues: CASSQVAHQPQHF. In DNA, the CDR3 is TGTGCCAGCAGCCAAGTTGCCCATCAGCCCCAGCATTTT.